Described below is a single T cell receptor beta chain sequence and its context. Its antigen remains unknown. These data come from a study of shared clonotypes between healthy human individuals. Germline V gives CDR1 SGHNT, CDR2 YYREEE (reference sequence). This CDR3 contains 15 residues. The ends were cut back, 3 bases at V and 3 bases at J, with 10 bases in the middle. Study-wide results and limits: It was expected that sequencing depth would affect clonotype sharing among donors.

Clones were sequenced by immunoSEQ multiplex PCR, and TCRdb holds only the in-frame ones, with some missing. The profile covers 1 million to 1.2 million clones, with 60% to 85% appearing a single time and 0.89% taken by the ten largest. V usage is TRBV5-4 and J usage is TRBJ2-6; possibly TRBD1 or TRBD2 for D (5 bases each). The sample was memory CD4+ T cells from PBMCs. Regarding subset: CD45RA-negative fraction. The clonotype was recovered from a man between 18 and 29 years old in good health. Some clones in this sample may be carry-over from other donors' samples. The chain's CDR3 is CASSYRGGGANVLTF. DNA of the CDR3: TGTGCCAGCAGCTACCGGGGCGGTGGGGCCAACGTCCTGACTTTC.